Reported below is one T cell receptor (beta chain). Its antigen is unknown. The sample is drawn from a study of T-cell memory formation after mild COVID-19. Findings and limits, study-wide: Cross-reactive memory seemingly joined, as some responding clones were found in pre-infection memory. What remained unconfirmed was the SARS-CoV-2 specificity of second-wave clones peaking on day 37.

5'RACE with constant-segment primers yielded barcoded, UMI-tagged TCR alpha and TCR beta cDNA libraries. TCRdb passed the 5' RACE reads through MiXCR, listing each CDR3 protein once. The table includes about 610,000 distinct CDR3 sequences, around 15% detected once. The V and J ends lost 2 bases and 6 bases respectively, with 13 bases between them. Looked up from germline, CDR1 is SGHTA and CDR2 is FQGTGA. CDR3 length: 15 residues. This chain links TRBV7-3 with TRBJ2-2; a weak D match, TRBD2 (5 bases). The sample was PBMCs or a T cell subset sorted from them (not recorded which). This clonotype was sampled from an adult woman who had mild COVID-19 (a few samples of this study predate the infection). Cell type and time point are not known. CDR3 sequence (DNA): TGTGCCAGCAGCTTATCACTCAGAGGGTCCGGGGAGCTGTTTTTT. This codes for CASSLSLRGSGELFF.